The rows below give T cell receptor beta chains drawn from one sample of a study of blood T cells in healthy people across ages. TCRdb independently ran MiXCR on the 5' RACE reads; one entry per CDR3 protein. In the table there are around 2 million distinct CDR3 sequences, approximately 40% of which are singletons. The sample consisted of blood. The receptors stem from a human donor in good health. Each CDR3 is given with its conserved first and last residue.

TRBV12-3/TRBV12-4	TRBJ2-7	CASSASLGTDTSFSYEQYF
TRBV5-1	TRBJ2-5	CASSLFEETQYF
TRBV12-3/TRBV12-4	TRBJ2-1	CASSSHIYGGPPEQFF
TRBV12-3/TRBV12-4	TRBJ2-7	CASSLAADYSYEQYF
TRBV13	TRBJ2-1	CASSSQMSSYNEQFF
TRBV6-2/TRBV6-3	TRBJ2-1	CASSYPGRAGGAPMGNEQFF
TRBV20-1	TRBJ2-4	CSAREQALNIQYF
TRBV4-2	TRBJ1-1	CASSQGIGWDTEAFF
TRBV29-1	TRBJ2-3	CSIPTEDTQYF
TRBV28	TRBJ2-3	CASSRAVADTQYF
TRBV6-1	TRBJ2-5	CASSDSGGETQYF
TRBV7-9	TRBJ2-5	CSTGSGETQYF
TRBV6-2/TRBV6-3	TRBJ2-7	CASSYSDRAGGPYEQYF
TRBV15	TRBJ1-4	CATSPTGGYEKLFF
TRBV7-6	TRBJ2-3	CASSLAAEEGLSTDTQYF
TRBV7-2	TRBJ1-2	CASSLMDRERGYTF
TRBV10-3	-	CAISARTDYEQYF
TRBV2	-	CASNQEAGGEQYF
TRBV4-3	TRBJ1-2	CASSHQDFYGYTF
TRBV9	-	CASSVAPSGAQETQFF
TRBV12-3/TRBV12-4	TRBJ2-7	CASSFPWAYEQYF
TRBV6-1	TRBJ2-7	CASSHYGQPFYEQYF
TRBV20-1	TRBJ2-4	CSTTRVGEQYF
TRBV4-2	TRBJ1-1	CASSQIVSGDTEAFF
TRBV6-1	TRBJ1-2	CASIYGYTF
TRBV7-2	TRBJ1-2	CASSLGSQNYGYTF
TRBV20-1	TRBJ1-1	CSAHRDVYTEAFF
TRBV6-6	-	CASSYPLGTQYF
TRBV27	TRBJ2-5	CASSITGAGETQYF
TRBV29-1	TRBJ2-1	CSVVKSSYNEQFF
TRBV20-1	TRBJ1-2	CSAWPGPNYGYTF
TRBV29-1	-	CSVAVGQGGIEQYF
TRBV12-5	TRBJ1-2	CASGLVGTDGYTF
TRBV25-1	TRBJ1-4	CASSLREWGAREKLFF
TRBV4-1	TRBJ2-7	CASSQVINYEQYF
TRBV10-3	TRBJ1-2	CAISEEGYGYTF
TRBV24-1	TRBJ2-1	CATSVQDGSDNEQFF
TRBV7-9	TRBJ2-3	CASSLALIGGGTGTTDTQYF
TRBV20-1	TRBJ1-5	CSARGPADSNQPQHF
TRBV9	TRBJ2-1	CASSYGLAGGPNEQFF
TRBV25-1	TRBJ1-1	CASSESLGQGHMNTEAFF
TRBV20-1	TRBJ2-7	CSARPPVSYEQYF
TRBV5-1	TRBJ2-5	CASSTPGPGEQYF
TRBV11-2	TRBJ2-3	CASSFTSGAADTQYF
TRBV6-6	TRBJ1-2	CAGGTGIRYGYTF
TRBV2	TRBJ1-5	CASSVGTDNQPQHF
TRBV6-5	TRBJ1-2	CASRLGQGAHGYTF
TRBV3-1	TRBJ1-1	CASSQNIRAGATKAFF
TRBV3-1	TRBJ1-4	CASSQEGGWEGLFF
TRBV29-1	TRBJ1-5	CSVATGFGNQPQHF
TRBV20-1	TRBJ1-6	CSATFVGDRMNSPLHF
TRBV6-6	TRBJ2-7	CASSYSNLQGIYEQYF
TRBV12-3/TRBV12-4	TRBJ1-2	CASSSALSNYGYTF
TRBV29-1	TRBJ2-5	CSVRPGRLYQETQYF